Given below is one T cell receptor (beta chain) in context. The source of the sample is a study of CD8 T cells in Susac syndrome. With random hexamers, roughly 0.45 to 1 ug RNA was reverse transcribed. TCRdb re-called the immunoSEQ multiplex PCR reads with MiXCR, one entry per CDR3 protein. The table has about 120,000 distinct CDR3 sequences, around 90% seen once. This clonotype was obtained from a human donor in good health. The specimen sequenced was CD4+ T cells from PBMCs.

The CDR3 spells CASSRGLVAETGELFF. As DNA, the CDR3 is TGTGCCAGCAGCCGTGGACTAGTAGCCGAGACCGGGGAGCTGTTTTTT. The V call is TRBV7-2, the J call TRBJ2-2; 7 bases are a match to TRBD2. Germline V CDR1 and CDR2: SGHTA, FQGNSA. The CDR3 consists of 16 residues. V was pared by 5 bases and J by 5 bases, with 11 bases of the junction left unmatched.